This is a list of T cell receptor beta chains from one sample in a study of blood T cell repertoires in COVID-19. The data were produced by immunoSEQ multiplex PCR, yet TCRdb's version contains in-frame clones alone and is incomplete. The sample yields about 240,000 clones, about nine tenths seen once. The specimen sequenced was PBMCs or T cells enriched from blood (not recorded which). All receptors derive from a woman aged 30 to 39 with acute COVID-19. Both conserved end residues are part of each CDR3.

J,V,CDR3
TRBJ1-5,TRBV3-1/TRBV3-2,CASSQGGQGNQPQHF
TRBJ2-6,TRBV7-9,CASSLSLLVSGANVLTF
TRBJ1-1,TRBV6-5,CASSLDRLNTEAFF
TRBJ1-5,TRBV9,CASSGQGTYQPQHF
TRBJ1-2,TRBV7-9,CASSLAQAHPTENYGYTF
TRBJ2-7,TRBV9,CASSVEGEHHEQYF
TRBJ2-1,TRBV4-1,CASSQEGLAGGNEQFF
TRBJ1-4,TRBV18,CASSGTSTNEKLFF
TRBJ2-3,TRBV6-2/TRBV6-3,CASSVGLATDTQYF
TRBJ1-6,TRBV10-3,CAIRDSRNSPLHF
TRBJ2-1,TRBV12-5,CASGLVVGQGSNEQFF
TRBJ2-3,TRBV29-1,CSVEILELAGHTDTQYF
TRBJ1-4,TRBV19,CASEQGAGEKLFF
TRBJ1-2,TRBV30,CAWRNYNLGYTF
TRBJ1-6,TRBV5-1,CASTTESSYNSPLHF
TRBJ1-1,TRBV5-1,CASRSGHENTEAFF
TRBJ1-1,TRBV7-8,CASMLRPGTGVEAFF
TRBJ1-2,TRBV21-1,CASSPSRGHGFGYTF
TRBJ1-1,TRBV30,CAQTRQDPNTEAFF
TRBJ2-7,TRBV5-1,CASSFEPTAYEQYF
TRBJ2-7,TRBV5-1,CASSIRGGSWEQYF
TRBJ2-7,TRBV5-1,CASSLGGGQSYEQYF
TRBJ2-2,TRBV5-4,CASSPGEGGANTGELFF